This TCR beta chain was recovered during a study of cytomegalovirus exposure and HLA in healthy donors. CDR3 length: 17 residues. Primers: 60 Vbeta forward and 13 Jbeta reverse. TCRdb keeps only in-frame clones here, not all; method: immunoSEQ multiplex PCR. The table records fewer than 200,000 clones, 81% of them present only once. The material sequenced was PBMCs. The V call is TRBV12-2, the J call TRBJ1-2; the table gives TRBD1 as D, unverified against the DNA. TRBV12-2 has pseudogene status. The TCR comes from a woman under 30 in good health and CMV-seropositive. The CDR3 loop is CASRPPQGRGQDYGYTF. For the CDR3, the DNA is TGTGCAAGTCGCCCGCCCCAGGGCAGGGGGCAGGACTATGGCTACACCTTC.